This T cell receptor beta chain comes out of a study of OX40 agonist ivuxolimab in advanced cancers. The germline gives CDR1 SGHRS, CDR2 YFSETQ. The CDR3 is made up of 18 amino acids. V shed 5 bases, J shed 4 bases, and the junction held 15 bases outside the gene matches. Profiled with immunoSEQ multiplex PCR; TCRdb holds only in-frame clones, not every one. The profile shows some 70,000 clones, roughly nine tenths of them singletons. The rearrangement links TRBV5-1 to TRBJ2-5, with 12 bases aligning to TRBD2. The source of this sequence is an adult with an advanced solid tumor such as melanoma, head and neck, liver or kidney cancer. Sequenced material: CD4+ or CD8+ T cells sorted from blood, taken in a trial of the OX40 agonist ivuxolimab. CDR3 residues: CASSPPSGGAVFGETQYF. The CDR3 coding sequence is TGCGCCAGCAGTCCTCCTAGCGGGGGGGCAGTGTTTGGAGAGACCCAGTACTTC.